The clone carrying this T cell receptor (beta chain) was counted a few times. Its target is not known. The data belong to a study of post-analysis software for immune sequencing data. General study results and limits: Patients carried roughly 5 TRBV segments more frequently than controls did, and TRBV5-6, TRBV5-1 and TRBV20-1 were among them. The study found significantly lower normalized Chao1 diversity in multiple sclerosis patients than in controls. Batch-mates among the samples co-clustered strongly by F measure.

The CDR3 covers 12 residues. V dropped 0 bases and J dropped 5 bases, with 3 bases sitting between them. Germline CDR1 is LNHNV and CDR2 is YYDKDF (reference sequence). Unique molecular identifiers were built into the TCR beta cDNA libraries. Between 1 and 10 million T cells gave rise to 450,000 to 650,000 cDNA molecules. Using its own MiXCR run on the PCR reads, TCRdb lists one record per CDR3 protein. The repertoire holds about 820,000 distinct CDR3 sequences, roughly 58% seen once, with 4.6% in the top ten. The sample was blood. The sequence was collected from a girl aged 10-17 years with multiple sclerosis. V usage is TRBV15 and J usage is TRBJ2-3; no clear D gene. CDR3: CATSRDRDTQYF. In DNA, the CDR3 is TGTGCCACCAGCAGAGACAGAGATACGCAGTATTTT. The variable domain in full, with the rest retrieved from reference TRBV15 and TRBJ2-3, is DAMVIQNPRYQVTQFGKPVTLSCSQTLNHNVMYWYQQKSSQAPKLLFHYYDKDFNNEADTPDNFQSRRPNTSFCFLDIRSPGLGDTAMYLCATSRDRDTQYFGPGTRLTVL.